Here is one T cell receptor beta chain with its context. The V and J ends lost 4 bases and 8 bases, in that order; junction bases with no gene match: 10. Germline values: CDR1 SNHLY, CDR2 FYNNEI. This CDR3 spans 14 amino acids. The data belong to a study of PD-L1 blockade in urothelial cancer. Produced via immunoSEQ multiplex PCR; TCRdb's table is partial and in-frame only. The data contain approximately 63,000 clones, more than 80% of them singletons. Regarding time point: pretreatment peripheral blood. Patients presented with locally advanced or metastatic urothelial carcinoma. J is TRBJ1-2 and V is TRBV2; 7 bases are a match to TRBD1. The input for sequencing was PBMCs, taken around atezolizumab (anti-PD-L1) treatment. This clonotype was obtained from a man between 65 and 80 years old with urothelial cancer. The CDR3: CASSVTGEMWGYTF. CDR3 coding DNA: TGTGCCAGCAGTGTCACAGGGGAAATGTGGGGCTACACCTTC.